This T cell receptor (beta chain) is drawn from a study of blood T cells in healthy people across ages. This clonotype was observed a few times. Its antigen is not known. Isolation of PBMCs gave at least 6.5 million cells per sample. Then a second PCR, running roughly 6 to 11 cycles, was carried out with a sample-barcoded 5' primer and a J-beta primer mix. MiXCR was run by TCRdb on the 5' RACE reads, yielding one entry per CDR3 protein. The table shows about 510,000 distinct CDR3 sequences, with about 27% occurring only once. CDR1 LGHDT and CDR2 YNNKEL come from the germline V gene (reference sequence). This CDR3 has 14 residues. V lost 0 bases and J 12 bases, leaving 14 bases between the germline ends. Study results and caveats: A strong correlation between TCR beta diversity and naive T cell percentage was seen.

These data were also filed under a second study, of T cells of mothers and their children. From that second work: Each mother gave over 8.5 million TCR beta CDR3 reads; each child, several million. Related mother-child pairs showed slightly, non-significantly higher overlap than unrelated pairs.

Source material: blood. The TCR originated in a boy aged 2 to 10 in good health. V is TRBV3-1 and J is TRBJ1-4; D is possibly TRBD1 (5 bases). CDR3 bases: TGTGCCAGCAGCCAAGAAGATTGGGGCGTACAACTGTTTTTT. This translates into CASSQEDWGVQLFF.